One and the same sample provided the 13 T cell receptor beta chains below, sequenced in a study of T cells in Graves' hyperthyroidism and ophthalmopathy. TCR beta CDR3 regions were amplified from RNA. The HTBI set primed first-round TCR CDR3 RT-PCR. TCRdb itself ran the multiplex PCR reads through MiXCR, one entry per CDR3 protein. Of a few hundred thousand distinct CDR3 sequences listed, roughly 50% are singletons. Input material: peripheral blood or thyroid tissue (not recorded which). The receptor source for this set is an adult woman with Graves' disease, either hyperthyroidism or ophthalmopathy (not recorded which).

The rearrangement uses TRBV2 and TRBJ2-7; D is uncertain. The CDR3 extends over 16 amino acids. V dropped 6 bases and J dropped 2 bases, with 20 bases sitting between them. Germline CDR1 reads SNHLY; CDR2 reads FYNNEI. The CDR3 bases are TGTGCCAGCAGAGCCCCTAGGGCAGGAAAGACCTACGAGCAGTACTTC. Amino acid sequence: CASRAPRAGKTYEQYF.

The chain uses TRBV12-3 or TRBV12-4 and TRBJ1-5; D unclear. The CDR3 has 16 residues. Trimming left V 1 base short and J 7 bases short, with 17 bases between. This CDR3 reads CASSLVGGRAWQPQHF. The CDR3 region has the DNA TGTGCCAGCAGTTTAGTTGGAGGCCGTGCGTGGCAGCCCCAGCATTTT.

The chain recombines TRBV2 with TRBJ1-2; D is unresolved. The CDR3 loop spans 13 amino acids. Trimming stripped 6 bases from V and 8 bases from J, with 16 bases between. Germline CDR1 is SNHLY and CDR2 is FYNNEI. CDR3 protein: CASRGLQPRGYTF. The CDR3 DNA is TGTGCCAGCAGGGGATTACAGCCTCGAGGCTACACCTTC. The full variable domain, in which reference TRBV2 and TRBJ1-2 provide the parts outside the CDR3, is EPEVTQTPSHQVTQMGQEVILRCVPISNHLYFYWYRQILGQKVEFLVSFYNNEISEKSEIFDDQFSVERPDGSNFTLKIRSTKLEDSAMYFCASRGLQPRGYTFGSGTRLTVV.

This clonotype was picked up a small number of times. V is TRBV28 and J is TRBJ2-7; the match to TRBD2 covers 11 bases. Germline V gene lookup returns CDR1 MDHEN and CDR2 SYDVKM. The CDR3 has 16 residues. V shed 6 bases and J 3 bases; nucleotides not matched to a gene: 10. The CDR3 sequence: CASRRGGLAEGYEQYF. The CDR3 DNA follows: TGTGCCAGCAGGCGGGGGGGACTAGCGGAAGGCTACGAGCAGTACTTC.

This clonotype was seen just once. The rearrangement joins TRBV6-5 to TRBJ1-2; perhaps TRBD1 as D (5 bases). The CDR3 has 13 amino acids. Germline V CDR1 and CDR2: MNHEY, SVGAGI. Between the trimmed V and J ends, which lost 8 bases and 6 bases, there was a span of 16 bases. The CDR3 is CASLTPGSHGYTF. CDR3 sequence (DNA): TGTGCCAGCCTTACGCCAGGGTCCCATGGCTACACCTTC.

There are many counts of this clonotype. V and J are TRBV9 and TRBJ1-3; D gene ambiguous. The CDR3 is made up of 13 amino acids. Germline V lookup: CDR1 SGDLS, CDR2 YYNGEE. V lost 4 bases to trimming and J lost 4 bases, with 9 bases between them. The CDR3 nucleotides read TGTGCCAGCAGCCTGTTGGCGGGAAACACCATATATTTT. As protein: CASSLLAGNTIYF.

The genes are TRBV7-4 and TRBJ2-3; the D is unclear. The CDR3 has 15 amino acids. Trimming cost V 5 bases and J 3 bases, with 15 bases left between them. Germline CDR1 reads SGHVT; CDR2 reads SQSDAQ. The CDR3 DNA is TGTGCCAGCAGCGAGAGAGGCCCCACGACAGATACGCAGTATTTT. It yields the protein CASSERGPTTDTQYF.

The rearrangement uses TRBV10-3 and TRBJ1-2; the match to TRBD1 covers 10 bases. Germline V gene sequence: CDR1 ENHRY, CDR2 SYGVKD. Germline trimming cut 9 bases from V and 0 bases from J; bases unmatched to any gene: 13. The CDR3 sequence is 17 residues long. The CDR3 nucleotides read TGTGCCATAAATCGGGCCCCGGGACAGGGGACTAACTATGGCTACACCTTC. Encoded protein: CAINRAPGQGTNYGYTF.

This clonotype was seen at least ten times. The chain joins TRBV10-3 to TRBJ1-5, with D hard to call. Germline CDR1 ENHRY, CDR2 SYGVKD. The CDR3 is 13 residues long. V shed 3 bases and J shed 4 bases, with 7 bases lying between them. CDR3 nucleotide sequence: TGTGCCATCAGTGACTCGATAAATCAGCCCCAGCATTTT. This sequence encodes CAISDSINQPQHF.

The chain combines TRBV7-8 with TRBJ1-1, with a weak D call TRBD1 (5 bases). V gave up 3 bases and J gave up 5 bases, with 10 bases separating them. The CDR3 loop spans 13 amino acids. Germline CDR1 SGHVS, CDR2 FQNEAQ. CDR3 amino acids: CASSFEGRTEAFF. In DNA form, the CDR3 reads TGTGCCAGCAGCTTTGAGGGGCGAACTGAAGCTTTCTTT.

Ten or more counts support this clonotype. The chain combines TRBV7-2 with TRBJ2-3; D perhaps matches TRBD2 (6 bases). CDR3 length: 14 residues. V was pared by 3 bases and J by 2 bases, with 9 bases between. Looked up from germline, CDR1 is SGHTA and CDR2 is FQGNSA. CDR3 residues: CASSFAGYTDTQYF. The CDR3 DNA reads TGTGCCAGCAGCTTCGCGGGGTACACAGATACGCAGTATTTT.

This clonotype was recorded many times. The gene calls are TRBV5-1 and TRBJ1-5; D is uncertain. Germline-derived CDR1 and CDR2 are SGHRS and YFSETQ. The V and J ends lost 1 base and 5 bases respectively, with 25 bases between them. CDR3 size: 19 residues. CDR3: CASSLPRHVDTPADQPQHF. For the CDR3, the DNA is TGCGCCAGCAGCTTGCCCCGGCACGTTGACACGCCGGCCGATCAGCCCCAGCATTTT. The whole variable domain, filled in from reference TRBV5-1 and TRBJ1-5, reads KAGVTQTPRYLIKTRGQQVTLSCSPISGHRSVSWYQQTPGQGLQFLFEYFSETQRNKGNFPGRFSGRQFSNSRSEMNVSTLELGDSALYLCASSLPRHVDTPADQPQHFGDGTRLSIL.

The table lists this clonotype with many counts. This chain uses TRBV6-1 with TRBJ1-5; 12 bases align to TRBD1. V trimming: 4 bases; J trimming: 3 bases; junction bases outside the gene matches: 4. The germline CDR1 and CDR2 sequences are MNHNS and SASEGT. The CDR3 is 16 amino acids. This chain's CDR3 is CASSARDRGPNQPQHF. CDR3 bases: TGTGCCAGCAGTGCCCGGGACAGGGGGCCCAATCAGCCCCAGCATTTT.